The T cell receptor beta chain described here comes from a study of control samples from healthy donors and cancer patients (dated by TCRdb to the early 2020s). A word on this clone: Its antigen has not been determined. Base qualities are not provided; no much larger clone lies one nucleotide away.

The library was built by means of the immunoSEQ multiplex PCR assay. Sourced from immuneACCESS, this table was stored by TCRdb with only in-frame sequences that have V and J called. A share of the clones is absent; for the studies checked, an unresolved V gene accounts for under half, and the remainder has no known explanation. The sample table records roughly 86,000 clones; more than 80% of these occur just once. The ten biggest clones cover nearly 1.5% of the sample. Taken from cysteine to phenylalanine, the CDR3 has 14 residues. The entry retains the CDR3 DNA only, 42 bases that are in frame from base 1. CDR1 and CDR2 (MNHEY, SMNVEV) derive from the germline V gene (reference sequence). Clipping removes 4 bases from V and 4 bases from J, with 2 as the unmatched junction base count.

The sequencing input was blood. The TCR comes from a woman in her twenties or thirties in good health. The chain is made from TRBV27 and TRBJ1-2, with 11 bases matching TRBD1. The CDR3 protein sequence reads: CASSSGTGGYGYTF. The nucleotide sequence is given as TGTGCCAGCAGTTCCGGGACAGGGGGCTATGGCTACACCTTC.